This TCR beta chain was identified in a study of cytomegalovirus exposure and HLA in healthy donors. Study-level information: Earlier, 150 million to 200 million T cells were analyzed, and 117 million unique TCR beta sequences were found among them. Notes on the study in general: Diagnosis of cytomegalovirus status made by the classifier reportedly showed high specificity and sensitivity. Presence/absence analyses treated sequencing depth as roughly uniform across donors.

PCR amplification relied on 60 Vbeta primers (plus 13 Jbeta primers). TCRdb's table, derived via immunoSEQ multiplex PCR, lists solely in-frame clones and lacks some. The table includes some 190,000 clones, over 70% detected once. This clone was observed a handful of times. Its matching antigen is unknown. This CDR3 is 16 amino acids long. Germline V lookup: CDR1 SGHVS, CDR2 FQNEAQ. Trimming pared 5 bases from V and 1 base from J, leaving 15 bases between. Specimen: PBMCs. The receptor comes from a young woman in good health and CMV-seronegative. The rearrangement links TRBV7-8 to TRBJ2-4; weak D call: TRBD1 (6 bases). The CDR3 loop reads CASSPHRVGAKNIQYF. CDR3 sequence (DNA): TGTGCCAGCAGCCCCCACAGGGTTGGGGCCAAAAACATTCAGTACTTC.